The 31 T cell receptor beta chains below were found in one sample sequenced in a study of shared clonotypes between healthy human individuals. Produced via immunoSEQ multiplex PCR; TCRdb's table is partial and in-frame only. The repertoire has around 720,000 clones, approximately 73% of them found once; the top ten carry around 1.7%. Sample: memory CD4+ T cells sorted from blood. Subset denoted: CD45RA-negative fraction. These receptors were taken from a woman in her twenties or thirties in good health.

There are a few counts of this clone. Other nucleotide sequences from this sample produce the same CDR3. The V gene is TRBV5-1, the J gene TRBJ2-5; 10 bases align to TRBD1. Per germline, CDR1 SGHRS and CDR2 YFSETQ. There are 13 residues in the CDR3. J lost 7 bases, V lost 2 bases, and 2 bases had no gene match. The CDR3 sequence is CASSFGQGGTQYF. CDR3 coding DNA: TGCGCCAGCAGCTTTGGACAGGGGGGGACCCAGTACTTC. The full variable domain, its missing parts supplied by reference TRBV5-1 and TRBJ2-5, is KAGVTQTPRYLIKTRGQQVTLSCSPISGHRSVSWYQQTPGQGLQFLFEYFSETQRNKGNFPGRFSGRQFSNSRSEMNVSTLELGDSALYLCASSFGQGGTQYFGPGTRLLVL.

The CDR3 DNA follows: TGTGCCAGCAGGGTTGGACTAGCGGGAGTCGTGGCAGATACGCAGTATTTT. Protein sequence: CASRVGLAGVVADTQYF. V usage is TRBV2 and J usage is TRBJ2-3, with TRBD2 matching over 13 bases. Germline V gene data show CDR1 as SNHLY and CDR2 as FYNNEI. The ends lost 6 bases at V and 4 bases at J; junction bases unmatched: 10. The CDR3 extends over 17 amino acids.

The chain has TRBV7-9 and TRBJ1-2, with D hard to call. Germline CDR1 SEHNR, CDR2 FQNEAQ (reference sequence). This CDR3 has 14 residues. V was clipped by 1 base and J by 2 bases, with 8 bases between them. The CDR3 DNA is TGTGCCAGCAGCTTAGTGTTTGTAAACTATGGCTACACCTTC. Translated, it gives CASSLVFVNYGYTF.

The chain couples TRBV11-2 to TRBJ2-3; the D call may be TRBD1 or TRBD2 (5 bases each). Germline CDR1 and CDR2: SGHAT and FQNNGV. The CDR3 extends over 18 amino acids. V lost 6 bases, J lost 8 bases, and 30 bases lay in between. The CDR3 reads CASSKGQLTYLEGCTQYF. CDR3 nucleotides: TGTGCCAGCAGTAAGGGGCAGCTCACTTACCTAGAGGGGTGTACGCAGTATTTT.

This chain links TRBV2 with TRBJ2-5; D perhaps matches TRBD1 (6 bases). The germline CDR1 and CDR2 sequences are SNHLY and FYNNEI. V dropped 5 bases and J dropped 5 bases, with 15 bases sitting between them. The CDR3 loop spans 14 amino acids. CDR3 nucleotide sequence: TGTGCCAGCAGTCCTATGACAGGCAAGGAGACCCAGTACTTC. Translation: CASSPMTGKETQYF. Full variable domain (missing parts from reference TRBV2 and TRBJ2-5): EPEVTQTPSHQVTQMGQEVILRCVPISNHLYFYWYRQILGQKVEFLVSFYNNEISEKSEIFDDQFSVERPDGSNFTLKIRSTKLEDSAMYFCASSPMTGKETQYFGPGTRLLVL.

This clone was counted a single time. The V and J genes are TRBV27 and TRBJ2-3, with 9 nucleotides matching TRBD2. The V gene end was trimmed by 5 bases and the J gene end by 1 base; junction bases not matched to a gene: 4. The germline V gene has CDR1 MNHEY and CDR2 SMNVEV (reference sequence). There are 15 residues in the CDR3. Written as DNA, the CDR3 is TGTGCCAGCAGTCTAAGGACTAGCGGCACAGATACGCAGTATTTT. Translation: CASSLRTSGTDTQYF.

CDR3 in DNA: TGTGCTAGTGGTTTGGTACTAAAACGGGGAAGCAATCAGCCCCAGCATTTT. This gives the protein CASGLVLKRGSNQPQHF. The V gene is TRBV12-5, the J gene TRBJ1-5; D remains ambiguous. The germline V gene encodes CDR1 LGHNT and CDR2 FRNRAP. The CDR3 consists of 17 residues. V lost 0 bases to trimming and J lost 1 base, with 13 bases between them.

V and J are TRBV5-1 and TRBJ2-7, with D unclear. V lost 1 base, J lost 6 bases, and 14 bases lay in between. The germline V gene encodes CDR1 SGHRS and CDR2 YFSETQ. There are 14 residues in the CDR3. In DNA, the CDR3 is TGCGCCAGCAGCTTGATTCCCGGAGCCGGCGAGCAGTACTTC. Translating gives CASSLIPGAGEQYF.

The V and J genes are TRBV7-9 and TRBJ1-2; 8 bases match TRBD1. This CDR3 comprises 15 residues. Germline loops: CDR1 SEHNR, CDR2 FQNEAQ (reference sequence). After removal of 5 bases from V and 2 bases from J, the junction contained 7 bases not matched to a gene. This CDR3 is CASSQPGQENYGYTF. The CDR3 DNA reads TGTGCCAGCAGCCAACCGGGACAGGAAAACTATGGCTACACCTTC. The full variable domain, completed using reference TRBV7-9 and TRBJ1-2, is DTGVSQNPRHKITKRGQNVTFRCDPISEHNRLYWYRQTLGQGPEFLTYFQNEAQLEKSRLLSDRFSAERPKGSFSTLEIQRTEQGDSAMYLCASSQPGQENYGYTFGSGTRLTVV.

The V call is TRBV11-2, the J call TRBJ2-5; 7 nucleotides line up with TRBD2. Near its end, the DNA agrees better with TRBJ2-7, so the J call may be wrong. Germline loops: CDR1 SGHAT, CDR2 FQNNGV. The CDR3 covers 16 residues. CDR3 bases: TGTGCCAGCAGCTTACTTGCGGGAGTAGGGGTGGGCGAGCAGTACTTC. Translation gives CASSLLAGVGVGEQYF.

The chain recombines TRBV7-9 with TRBJ2-3; maybe TRBD2 (5 bases). The CDR3 is made up of 13 amino acids. The germline V and J ends were trimmed by 5 bases and 5 bases, with 11 bases remaining between them. Germline V gives CDR1 SEHNR, CDR2 FQNEAQ (reference sequence). The CDR3 nucleotides are TGTGCCAGCAGCCCCTCCGGAGGAGATACGCAGTATTTT. It is translated as CASSPSGGDTQYF.

V and J are TRBV9 and TRBJ2-5, with D perhaps matching TRBD2 (5 bases). The CDR3 runs to 15 residues. V gave up 0 bases and J gave up 5 bases, with 14 bases separating them. The germline V gene encodes CDR1 SGDLS and CDR2 YYNGEE. For the CDR3, the DNA is TGTGCCAGCAGCGTAGGGGTGGATCCGGGGGAGACCCAGTACTTC. Amino acids: CASSVGVDPGETQYF.

A note on this clone: This sample includes further DNA sequences coding for the same CDR3. The V gene is TRBV2, the J gene TRBJ2-2; D is possibly TRBD2 (5 bases). The ends were cut back, 6 bases at V and 0 bases at J, with 11 bases in the middle. Germline V gene sequence: CDR1 SNHLY, CDR2 FYNNEI. The CDR3 has 15 amino acids. DNA for the CDR3: TGTGCCAGCAGGTCGAGCGGAGCGAACACCGGGGAGCTGTTTTTT. Translating gives CASRSSGANTGELFF.

The chain is built from TRBV5-1 and TRBJ2-3; D gene ambiguous. The CDR3 has 12 residues. The V gene lost 3 bases and the J gene lost 5 bases, with 7 bases spanning the gap. Germline CDR1 SGHRS, CDR2 YFSETQ. The CDR3 bases are TGCGCCAGCAGCTGGAATGGAGATACGCAGTATTTT. Residues: CASSWNGDTQYF.

The V call is TRBV7-2, the J call TRBJ2-3; weak D call: TRBD1 (5 bases). Trimming stripped 3 bases from V and 2 bases from J, with 9 bases between. This CDR3 region has 14 residues. In germline, CDR1 is SGHTA, CDR2 FQGNSA. CDR3 DNA: TGTGCCAGCAGCTTTAGACAGCTCACAGATACGCAGTATTTT. Translated: CASSFRQLTDTQYF. Full variable domain (outside the CDR3, taken from reference TRBV7-2 and TRBJ2-3): GAGVSQSPSNKVTEKGKDVELRCDPISGHTALYWYRQSLGQGLEFLIYFQGNSAPDKSGLPSDRFSAERTGGSVSTLTIQRTQQEDSAVYLCASSFRQLTDTQYFGPGTRLTVL.

This chain joins TRBV18 and TRBJ2-7, with D possibly TRBD2 on 7 matching bases. This CDR3 is 15 amino acids long. Germline CDR1 is KGHSH and CDR2 is LQKENI. V gave up 3 bases and J gave up 3 bases, with 15 bases separating them. The CDR3 region has the DNA TGTGCCAGCTCACCGGGGAGGGGGGGACACTACGAGCAGTACTTC. The encoded protein is CASSPGRGGHYEQYF. Full variable domain (rest looked up from reference TRBV18 and TRBJ2-7): NAGVMQNPRHLVRRRGQEARLRCSPMKGHSHVYWYRQLPEEGLKFMVYLQKENIIDESGMPKERFSAEFPKEGPSILRIQQVVRGDSAAYFCASSPGRGGHYEQYFGPGTRLTVT.

This clone was picked up a small number of times. The sample holds other DNA sequences that translate to the same CDR3. This chain uses TRBV2 with TRBJ1-2, with a tentative D call TRBD1 (5 bases). The V and J ends lost 6 bases and 0 bases respectively, with 14 bases between them. Germline loops: CDR1 SNHLY, CDR2 FYNNEI. The CDR3 is made up of 15 amino acids. The CDR3 bases are TGTGCCAGCAGGGGCAGACAGACAGCTAACTATGGCTACACCTTC. Translating gives CASRGRQTANYGYTF.

This chain joins TRBV2 and TRBJ2-1; 9 positions agree with TRBD2. Trimming cost V 10 bases and J 13 bases; bases outside gene matches: 17. This CDR3 spans 14 amino acids. Germline CDR1 and CDR2: SNHLY and FYNNEI. In DNA, the CDR3 is TGTGCCATCACTCTCCCCCCTGGCGGGAGGGCCCAGTTCTTC. It is translated as CAITLPPGGRAQFF.

The chain employs TRBV19 and TRBJ1-1; unclear D gene. The CDR3 has 13 amino acids. From germline, CDR1 is LNHDA and CDR2 SQIVND (reference sequence). The V end lost 4 bases, the J end lost 2 bases, and 8 bases lay between the germline ends. The CDR3 DNA is TGTGCCAGTAGTACCCGGGCTAACACTGAAGCTTTCTTT. Encoded protein: CASSTRANTEAFF.

The chain carries TRBV28 and TRBJ2-5, with 8 nucleotides matching TRBD2. Near its end, the DNA agrees better with TRBJ2-7, so the J call may be wrong. The germline V gene encodes CDR1 MDHEN and CDR2 SYDVKM. CDR3 length equals 16 residues. CDR3 in amino acids: CASSSSGTRVSYEQYF. CDR3 DNA: TGTGCCAGCAGTTCATCCGGGACTAGGGTCTCCTACGAGCAGTACTTC.

The V call is TRBV6-1, the J call TRBJ2-1, with 12 bases aligning to TRBD2. Looked up from germline, CDR1 is MNHNS and CDR2 is SASEGT. This CDR3 contains 15 residues. With 4 bases clipped from V and 9 bases from J, the junction kept 7 bases outside the gene matches. CDR3 sequence: CASSARLAGAGEQFF. CDR3 DNA: TGTGCCAGCAGTGCACGACTAGCGGGAGCGGGTGAGCAGTTCTTC.

In this sample, this clone turned up a few times. This chain links TRBV28 with TRBJ2-7; 10 positions agree with TRBD1. There are 14 residues in the CDR3. Germline CDR1 and CDR2: MDHEN and SYDVKM. The trim removed 5 bases at V and 5 bases at J, leaving 6 bases unmatched. The CDR3 sequence is CASSTRQGANEQYF. The DNA of the CDR3 is TGTGCCAGCAGTACCCGACAGGGGGCAAACGAGCAGTACTTC.

The V call is TRBV10-3, the J call TRBJ2-2; D perhaps matches TRBD2 (6 bases). V gave up 2 bases and J gave up 6 bases, with 10 bases separating them. The CDR3 is 14 amino acids. Germline loops: CDR1 ENHRY, CDR2 SYGVKD. The CDR3 nucleotides are TGTGCCATCAGTGAGGGAGGGTATGCCGGGGAGCTGTTTTTT. This sequence encodes CAISEGGYAGELFF.

This clone was seen only once. This chain connects TRBV6-5 to TRBJ2-7; 9 bases line up with TRBD1. V lost 4 bases to trimming and J lost 4 bases; unmatched junction nucleotides: 8. The CDR3 spans 15 residues. Germline assignment: CDR1 MNHEY and CDR2 SVGAGI. The CDR3 nucleotides are TGTGCCAGCAGTTTTACAGGGGGCGGGGTGTACGAGCAGTACTTC. This codes for CASSFTGGGVYEQYF.

Many counts were recorded for this clone. The rearrangement uses TRBV29-1 and TRBJ1-1, with D unclear. Germline V gene data show CDR1 as SQVTM and CDR2 as ANQGSEA. The germline V and J ends were trimmed by 7 bases and 1 base, with 7 bases remaining between them. CDR3 length: 11 amino acids. DNA of the CDR3: TGCAGCGCCTGGAGGAACACTGAAGCTTTCTTT. As protein: CSAWRNTEAFF.

The CDR3 spells CAWKKAGGTNTEAFF. The CDR3 DNA is TGTGCCTGGAAGAAGGCAGGGGGAACGAACACTGAAGCTTTCTTT. This chain uses TRBV30 with TRBJ1-1; 7 nucleotides agree with TRBD1. V lost 4 bases, J lost 1 base, and 9 bases stayed unmatched. The CDR3 consists of 15 residues. Germline CDR1 is GTSNPN and CDR2 is SVGIG (reference sequence).

V is TRBV5-8 and J is TRBJ2-7; TRBD1 matches at 7 bases. Trimming cost V 4 bases and J 5 bases; bases outside gene matches: 9. In germline, CDR1 is SGHTS, CDR2 YDEGEE. The CDR3 covers 14 residues. The CDR3 DNA follows: TGTGCCAGCAGCCAAGTCGTCCAGGGGGACGAGCAGTACTTC. Translation: CASSQVVQGDEQYF.

The genes are TRBV5-1 and TRBJ2-5, with 9 nucleotides matching TRBD2. J was trimmed by 11 bases and V by 0 bases; bases with no gene match: 8. This CDR3 contains 14 residues. Per the germline V gene, CDR1 is SGHRS and CDR2 is YFSETQ. The CDR3 nucleotides are TGCGCCAGCAGCTTGGTTAGCGGGAGCGGGGAGCAGTACTTC. Translation: CASSLVSGSGEQYF.

A single count supports this clone. The J gene is TRBJ2-3, the V gene TRBV9, with 7 bases lining up with TRBD1. V shed 4 bases and J 0 bases; nucleotides not matched to a gene: 5. The germline V gene has CDR1 SGDLS and CDR2 YYNGEE. The CDR3 is 15 residues long. This CDR3 is CASSPRQGSTDTQYF. Written as DNA, the CDR3 is TGTGCCAGCAGCCCCCGACAGGGCAGCACAGATACGCAGTATTTT.

The rearrangement links TRBV7-8 to TRBJ2-2; D might be TRBD1 (6 bases). This CDR3 region has 14 residues. In germline, CDR1 is SGHVS, CDR2 FQNEAQ. Trimming left V 5 bases short and J 2 bases short, with 9 bases between. The CDR3 DNA is TGTGCCAGCAGCCGGACAGATAACACCGGGGAGCTGTTTTTT. Translating gives CASSRTDNTGELFF.

Written as DNA, the CDR3 is TGCGCCAGCAGCCAGCCCTGGGATAAGCAGGGTCACGAGCAGTACTTC. Amino acids: CASSQPWDKQGHEQYF. J is TRBJ2-7 and V is TRBV4-1, with D possibly being TRBD1 (5 bases). Per germline, CDR1 MGHRA and CDR2 YSYEKL. V was shortened by 3 bases and J by 5 bases, with 20 bases between the two germline ends. The CDR3 loop spans 16 amino acids.